This TCR beta chain was found in a study of immune heterogeneity within non-small cell lung tumors. TCR beta CDR3 amplification used multiplex PCR with 32 V and 13 J primers. One entry per CDR3 protein results from TCRdb running MiXCR on the multiplex PCR reads. The sample has more than 5,000 distinct CDR3 sequences; less than 25% are singletons. The CDR3 covers 13 residues. Germline V lookup: CDR1 MNHNS, CDR2 SASEGT. V gave up 8 bases and J gave up 0 bases, with 8 bases separating them. This clonotype ranks as medium-sized. Template was bulk tumor genomic DNA, roughly 650 ng per sample. Several spatially distant biopsies were obtained per primary tumor intraoperatively. It was patients with untreated, newly diagnosed non-small cell lung cancer who underwent curative surgery. Everyone who gave samples had just been diagnosed with non-small cell lung cancer and was having surgery with curative intent.

Sequencing was done on a sample of lung tumor tissue. The sequence was obtained from a female donor with non-small cell lung cancer. The chain employs TRBV6-1 and TRBJ1-5; D not certain. CDR3 DNA sequence: TGTGCCAGCTCAGCGAATAGCAATCAGCCCCAGCATTTT. Amino acid sequence: CASSANSNQPQHF.